Detailed here is one T cell receptor beta chain. Its antigen is unknown. No much larger clonotype is one base removed from it; base qualities were not supplied. These data come from a study of blood T cell repertoires in COVID-19 (dated by TCRdb to about 2020). Context from the whole study: Samples from collaborators originated in the United States, Italy and Spain and spanned both the acute and convalescent phases of COVID-19. The prospective study material was composed of cDNA or gDNA derived from T cells, B-cell-depleted T cells, or PBMCs. Deeply sampled blood TCRbeta repertoires from subjects exposed to, actively infected with, or recovered from COVID-19 were included in the dataset. A freely available public database, intended as a resource for researchers studying the immune response to SARS-CoV-2, is where the repertoires were released. Samples came from the ongoing ImmuneRACE study (first 160 participants) plus 1,254 subjects from 6 global collaborators. A de-identified subject ID, COVID-19 status, age in years and sex were almost always included in the sample metadata. Where HLA class I and class II types were available, the types were taken from metadata supplied by the sample provider, not from assay-based typing.

Overall results and qualifications from the work: How much clinical and demographic metadata was included differed by source and by participant, and the metadata was provided uncurated.

TCRbeta CDR3 regions were amplified from genomic DNA by means of the immunoSEQ Assay, a bias-controlled multiplex PCR. Per the source publication's procedure: The number of nucleated cells in each sample was estimated by amplification of reference gene primers within the assay. Sequence reads were collapsed and filtered to measure the absolute abundance of every unique TCRbeta CDR3 rearrangement. For each sample, productive Simpson clonality was calculated as the square root of Simpson's diversity index over productive rearrangements. Drawn from immuneACCESS, this table holds only the in-frame rearrangements with V and J called that TCRdb kept. Clones are partly lost; checked studies trace under half to an unresolved V gene and leave the rest unexplained. V and J calls and clone size come straight from that table; D and trimming were deduced from the DNA. In this sample the table shows 70,000 to 95,000 clones, around 92% of which occur a single time. The top ten clonotypes cover roughly 6.4% of the sample.

Whole blood was collected in K2EDTA tubes by collaborating institutions according to the institutions' own protocols. Collaborator samples were shipped for TCRbeta analysis as frozen whole blood, isolated PBMCs, or DNA extracted from either sample type. The clonotype comes from a woman aged 60 to 75 with active COVID-19. The specimen sequenced was peripheral blood.

The sequenced DNA: TGTGCCAGCAGTTGGACAGGAGTTAATTCACCCCTCCACTTT. Its coded protein is CASSWTGVNSPLHF. This chain is built from TRBV6-5 and TRBJ1-6; 7 bases in the junction line up with TRBD1. Germline trimming: 4 bases from V, 6 bases from J; junction bases outside gene matches: 3. The germline V gene provides CDR1 MNHEY and CDR2 SVGAGI. From the cysteine through the phenylalanine, the CDR3 covers 14 amino acids. The only DNA kept is the CDR3, 42 bases in frame from the first base.